These 32 T cell receptor beta chains share one sample of origin, sequenced in a study of T cell responses to AZD1222 COVID-19 vaccine. This table comes from immunoSEQ multiplex PCR, and its TCRdb copy is limited to in-frame clones, with some not included. The sample gives about 70,000 clones, 90% of which show up once; over 3% is in the top ten. This specimen consisted of peripheral blood, obtained 28 days after the second AZD1222 dose. These receptors were collected from an adult who received the AZD1222 COVID-19 vaccine.

The chain recombines TRBV2 with TRBJ2-2; perhaps TRBD1 as D (6 bases). The germline V gene has CDR1 SNHLY and CDR2 FYNNEI. This CDR3 comprises 13 residues. Trimming pared 6 bases from V and 1 base from J, leaving 6 bases between. CDR3 loop: CASRGQNTGELFF. The CDR3 nucleotides are TGTGCCAGCAGGGGACAGAACACCGGGGAGCTGTTTTTT.

The rearrangement links TRBV12-3 or TRBV12-4 to TRBJ2-7; 7 bases fit TRBD2. J was trimmed by 3 bases and V by 6 bases; bases with no gene match: 5. The CDR3 extends over 13 amino acids. CDR3 bases: TGTGCCAGCAGACTCGGGACTAACTACGAGCAGTACTTC. Translating gives CASRLGTNYEQYF.

This chain links TRBV5-1 with TRBJ2-3, with 9 bases fitting TRBD2. The CDR3 covers 17 residues. The ends lost 4 bases at V and 0 bases at J; junction bases unmatched: 9. Germline CDR1 SGHRS, CDR2 YFSETQ. The CDR3 spells CASSPLSTSGSTDTQYF. The DNA for the CDR3 is TGCGCCAGCAGCCCCCTTTCGACTAGCGGAAGCACAGATACGCAGTATTTT.

The V and J genes are TRBV7-6 and TRBJ2-2; TRBD1 matches 7 bases. The CDR3 contains 14 residues. Germline CDR1 reads SGHVS; CDR2 reads FNYEAQ. J was trimmed by 3 bases and V by 4 bases; bases with no gene match: 2. DNA of the CDR3: TGTGCCAGCAGCTCAGACAGGGACACCGGGGAGCTGTTTTTT. This gives the protein CASSSDRDTGELFF.

The J gene is TRBJ1-3, the V gene TRBV10-3; no clear D. The CDR3 has 16 residues. Trimming cost V 3 bases and J 2 bases, with 14 bases left between them. Germline V gene lookup returns CDR1 ENHRY and CDR2 SYGVKD. CDR3 amino acids: CAISDILGGAGNTIYF. Written as DNA, the CDR3 is TGTGCCATCAGTGATATTCTCGGCGGAGCTGGAAACACCATATATTTT.

V usage is TRBV3-1 (or the pseudogene TRBV3-2) and J usage is TRBJ1-1, with 7 positions matching TRBD1. The CDR3 runs to 16 residues. Germline V gene data show CDR1 as LGHDT and CDR2 as YNNKEL (reference sequence). J lost 1 base, V lost 2 bases, and 7 bases had no gene match. CDR3: CASSQLRQGGNTEAFF. CDR3 sequence (DNA): TGTGCCAGCAGCCAACTCCGACAGGGTGGGAACACTGAAGCTTTCTTT.

V gene TRBV11-2 combines with J gene TRBJ1-5, with D unclear. Trimming removed 1 base from V and 4 bases from J, with 11 bases in between. This CDR3 is 15 amino acids long. The V gene's germline CDR1 is SGHAT and CDR2 FQNNGV. The CDR3 is CASSLGVTVNQPQHF. In nucleotides, the CDR3 is TGTGCCAGCAGCTTAGGTGTGACCGTTAATCAGCCCCAGCATTTT.

The chain links TRBV5-1 to TRBJ2-5; D ambiguous. Trimming removed 0 bases at V and 4 bases at J, with 13 bases between. There are 15 residues in the CDR3. Germline CDR1 reads SGHRS; CDR2 reads YFSETQ. CDR3 amino acids: CASSLDGDRGETQYF. For the CDR3, the DNA is TGCGCCAGCAGCTTGGACGGCGATCGTGGAGAGACCCAGTACTTC.

The chain is built from TRBV6-5 and TRBJ2-3; no firm D call. Germline V CDR1 and CDR2: MNHEY, SVGAGI. CDR3 length equals 14 residues. Deletions cut 5 bases from V and 5 bases from J, with 14 bases between. The CDR3 DNA reads TGTGCCAGCAGTCTTTACCGAATGGGAGATACGCAGTATTTT. Translated: CASSLYRMGDTQYF.

The genes are TRBV29-1 and TRBJ2-7; TRBD2 aligns across 12 bases. The V segment lost 6 bases and the J segment 7 bases; nucleotides outside the gene matches: 13. This CDR3 is 15 amino acids long. Germline lookup yields CDR1 SQVTM and CDR2 ANQGSEA. The CDR3 loop reads CSVEGILAGGGEQYF. CDR3 nucleotide sequence: TGCAGCGTCGAGGGGATACTAGCGGGAGGCGGTGAGCAGTACTTC.

This clone was counted a single time. The V call is TRBV7-9, the J call TRBJ1-1; D gene ambiguous. Trimming took off 8 bases at V and 1 base at J, with 8 bases between the two ends. CDR3 length: 12 amino acids. Germline V lookup: CDR1 SEHNR, CDR2 FQNEAQ (reference sequence). The CDR3 loop is CASGTPNTEAFF. The CDR3 DNA reads TGTGCCAGCGGAACCCCGAACACTGAAGCTTTCTTT.

This rearrangement joins TRBV21-1 to TRBJ1-6; the table calls TRBD1, which could not be checked here. TRBV21-1 counts as a pseudogene. The CDR3 extends over 14 amino acids. The CDR3 spells CASTSWTPNSPLHF. CDR3 in DNA: TGTGCCAGCACTTCATGGACACCGAATTCACCCCTCCACTTT.

The V call is TRBV27, the J call TRBJ1-5, with D unclear. The CDR3 contains 13 residues. Germline lookup yields CDR1 MNHEY and CDR2 SMNVEV (reference sequence). V lost 8 bases and J 7 bases, leaving 15 bases between the germline ends. The CDR3 loop reads CASASSGGQPQHF. CDR3 coding DNA: TGTGCCAGCGCCTCTTCAGGTGGCCAGCCCCAGCATTTT.

The genes are TRBV19 and TRBJ2-6; TRBD1 or TRBD2 may be the D gene (6 bases each). The CDR3 spans 13 residues. V lost 7 bases to trimming and J lost 9 bases, with 13 bases between them. The germline CDR1 and CDR2 sequences are LNHDA and SQIVND (reference sequence). As DNA, the CDR3 is TGTGCCAGTATCAAGGGGGGACACAACGTCCTGACTTTC. Protein sequence: CASIKGGHNVLTF.

The rearrangement uses TRBV7-2 and TRBJ2-1; either TRBD1 or TRBD2 may supply D (5 bases each). V gave up 5 bases and J gave up 1 base, with 12 bases separating them. CDR1 SGHTA and CDR2 FQGNSA come from the germline V gene. The CDR3 is 15 amino acids. CDR3 bases: TGTGCCAGCAGCGAAGACAGCGGATCCTACAATGAGCAGTTCTTC. Its protein product is CASSEDSGSYNEQFF.

The chain uses TRBV19 and TRBJ2-6; D not resolved. The CDR3 spans 14 residues. Looked up from germline, CDR1 is LNHDA and CDR2 is SQIVND (reference sequence). V lost 7 bases to trimming and J lost 0 bases, with 7 bases between them. The CDR3 nucleotides read TGTGCCAGTAATACACCCTCTGGGGCCAACGTCCTGACTTTC. Protein sequence: CASNTPSGANVLTF.

The rearrangement joins TRBV20-1 to TRBJ1-1; D uncertain. CDR3 length: 13 amino acids. The germline CDR1 and CDR2 sequences are DFQATT and SNEGSKA (reference sequence). Between the trimmed V and J ends, which lost 3 bases and 3 bases, there was a span of 11 bases. Here the CDR3 DNA reads TGCAGTGCTAGTTCGGTGGTTGACACTGAAGCTTTCTTT. Translated: CSASSVVDTEAFF.

This clone was found a few times. The chain carries TRBV2 and TRBJ2-5; no clear D. The germline gives CDR1 SNHLY, CDR2 FYNNEI. The CDR3 loop spans 14 amino acids. V lost 3 bases, J lost 4 bases, and 12 bases lay in between. Written as DNA, the CDR3 is TGTGCCAGCAGTGAGGCCCTCCGACGAGAGACCCAGTACTTC. Translating it yields CASSEALRRETQYF.

The genes are TRBV5-1 and TRBJ1-2, with D perhaps matching TRBD1 (6 bases). The CDR3 runs 14 residues. Germline CDR1 is SGHRS and CDR2 is YFSETQ. V was pared by 3 bases and J by 7 bases, with 16 bases between. The DNA for the CDR3 is TGCGCCAGCAGCTCCCCGACAGGTTCTGGTGGCTACACCTTC. It yields the protein CASSSPTGSGGYTF.

CDR3 bases: TGTGCCAGCAGTGAGGGACAGGGAAGGTTTGTTAACACCGGGGAGCTGTTTTTT. Its translation is CASSEGQGRFVNTGELFF. The chain joins TRBV2 to TRBJ2-2; 9 nucleotides align to TRBD1. CDR3 size: 18 residues. The germline gives CDR1 SNHLY, CDR2 FYNNEI. V lost 3 bases, J lost 2 bases, and 10 bases stayed unmatched.

The chain employs TRBV18 and TRBJ1-3; D ambiguous. Germline V gene data show CDR1 as KGHSH and CDR2 as LQKENI. The CDR3 sequence is 15 residues long. Deletions cut 3 bases from V and 0 bases from J, with 9 bases between. CDR3 amino acids: CASSPASTSGNTIYF. The CDR3 DNA reads as TGTGCCAGCTCACCGGCTTCCACCTCTGGAAACACCATATATTTT. The complete variable domain, with remaining parts taken from reference TRBV18 and TRBJ1-3, reads NAGVMQNPRHLVRRRGQEARLRCSPMKGHSHVYWYRQLPEEGLKFMVYLQKENIIDESGMPKERFSAEFPKEGPSILRIQQVVRGDSAAYFCASSPASTSGNTIYFGEGSWLTVV.

The V call is TRBV30, the J call TRBJ1-1; D is unresolved. The CDR3 contains 11 residues. The ends were cut back, 8 bases at V and 0 bases at J, with 7 bases in the middle. Germline V gene sequence: CDR1 GTSNPN, CDR2 SVGIG (reference sequence). The CDR3 coding sequence is TGTGCCGCCGACTTGAACACTGAAGCTTTCTTT. Translating it yields CAADLNTEAFF.

The chain joins TRBV2 to TRBJ1-2; perhaps TRBD1 as D (5 bases). The ends were cut back, 1 base at V and 7 bases at J, with 16 bases in the middle. CDR3 length: 15 residues. Germline CDR1 reads SNHLY; CDR2 reads FYNNEI. The chain's CDR3 is CASSEVQAAPRGYTF. The DNA of the CDR3 is TGTGCCAGCAGTGAAGTACAGGCGGCCCCCCGTGGCTACACCTTC.

The rearrangement links TRBV3-1 (or the pseudogene TRBV3-2) to TRBJ2-5, with D perhaps matching TRBD2 (7 bases). The V end was cut by 4 bases, the J end by 2 bases, with 14 bases between. This CDR3 comprises 15 residues. Germline CDR1 and CDR2: LGHDT and YNNKEL (reference sequence). Written as DNA, the CDR3 is TGTGCCAGCAGCCGGGGCGGGGGCCCTCAAGAGACCCAGTACTTC. Protein sequence: CASSRGGGPQETQYF.

The V call is TRBV3-1 (or the pseudogene TRBV3-2), the J call TRBJ1-4; D is unresolved. The CDR3 runs 14 residues. Per the germline V gene, CDR1 is LGHDT and CDR2 is YNNKEL (reference sequence). Trimming shortened V by 1 base and J by 8 bases, and 11 bases separated the two germline ends. The CDR3 DNA is TGTGCCAGCAGCCAAGGGAGCCTGTCGGAAAAACTGTTTTTT. It translates to CASSQGSLSEKLFF.

This clone appeared a single time. This chain links TRBV25-1 with TRBJ1-1; TRBD1 matches at 12 bases. The CDR3 spans 15 residues. The germline gives CDR1 MGHDK, CDR2 SYGVNS. V gave up 4 bases and J gave up 6 bases; unmatched junction bases: 6. Here the CDR3 DNA reads TGTGCCAGCAGTGCCCCGGGACAGGGGGCGCCTGAAGCTTTCTTT. Its translation is CASSAPGQGAPEAFF.

CDR3 DNA: TGTGCCAGTAAGGTTGCTAGCCAGGCCGACTATGGCTACACCTTC. It translates to CASKVASQADYGYTF. The chain carries TRBV19 and TRBJ1-2, with D unclear. Germline V lookup: CDR1 LNHDA, CDR2 SQIVND (reference sequence). Trimming took off 7 bases at V and 3 bases at J, with 18 bases between the two ends. CDR3 size: 15 residues.

The chain links TRBV6-4 to TRBJ2-1, with 11 positions matching TRBD2. This CDR3 is 15 amino acids long. Germline assignment: CDR1 MRHNA and CDR2 SNTAGT. V lost 6 bases to trimming and J lost 6 bases; unmatched junction nucleotides: 7. The CDR3 DNA follows: TGTGCCAGCAGCACGAGGCTAGCGGGGGGCAATGAGCAGTTCTTC. Translated, it gives CASSTRLAGGNEQFF.

J is TRBJ1-1 and V is TRBV19, with D tentatively TRBD1 (6 bases). Germline V gene data show CDR1 as LNHDA and CDR2 as SQIVND (reference sequence). The CDR3 covers 17 residues. V dropped 5 bases and J dropped 3 bases, with 22 bases sitting between them. The CDR3 bases are TGTGCCAGTAGTCTAACGCGATCAGGGGCTGAGTACACTGAAGCTTTCTTT. Its protein is CASSLTRSGAEYTEAFF.

The CDR3 is CASSFSSDTTNEKLFF. The DNA for the CDR3 is TGCGCCAGCAGCTTCAGTTCGGACACAACTAATGAAAAACTGTTTTTT. The chain links TRBV5-1 to TRBJ1-4, with D tentatively TRBD1 (5 bases). Germline assignment: CDR1 SGHRS and CDR2 YFSETQ. This CDR3 has 16 residues. Deletions cut 2 bases from V and 0 bases from J, with 11 bases between.

V usage is TRBV7-6 and J usage is TRBJ2-7; D is uncertain. The CDR3 is 12 amino acids. Germline assignment: CDR1 SGHVS and CDR2 FNYEAQ. The V gene lost 1 base and the J gene lost 5 bases, with 6 bases spanning the gap. The CDR3 spells CASSLGADEQYF. In nucleotides, the CDR3 is TGTGCCAGCAGCTTAGGTGCGGACGAGCAGTACTTC. Based on the CDR3 plus reference TRBV7-6 and TRBJ2-7, the full variable domain is GAGVSQSPRYKVTKRGQDVALRCDPISGHVSLYWYRQALGQGPEFLTYFNYEAQQDKSGLPNDRFSAERPEGSISTLTIQRTEQRDSAMYRCASSLGADEQYFGPGTRLTVT.

The chain links TRBV6-2 or TRBV6-3 to TRBJ2-1; 9 positions match TRBD2. Losses at the gene ends were 2 bases for V and 9 bases for J; bases not matched to a gene: 11. Germline-derived CDR1 and CDR2 are MNHEY and SVGEGT. The CDR3 consists of 16 residues. Here the CDR3 reads CASSYRYGREGGEQFF. CDR3 in DNA: TGTGCCAGCAGTTACCGATACGGGCGGGAGGGTGGTGAGCAGTTCTTC.